The clone carrying this T cell receptor (beta chain) turned up a few times. This specimen belongs to a study of T-cell memory formation after mild COVID-19. CDR3 length: 13 residues. Germline loops: CDR1 SQVTM, CDR2 ANQGSEA. J gave up 5 bases and V 6 bases, and 5 bases lay outside the gene matches. TCRdb recomputed calls from the 5' RACE reads with MiXCR, one row per CDR3 protein. The sample consists of approximately 580,000 distinct CDR3 sequences, just over 20% of them appearing once. The sequencing sample was made of PBMCs or a T cell subset sorted from them (not recorded which). The source of this sequence is an adult woman who had mild COVID-19 (a few samples of this study predate the infection). Cell type and time point are not known. The gene calls are TRBV29-1 and TRBJ2-1; 9 bases are shared with TRBD2. The CDR3 loop is CSVRSGGNNEQFF. CDR3 nucleotide sequence: TGCAGCGTGCGCAGCGGGGGGAACAATGAGCAGTTCTTC.